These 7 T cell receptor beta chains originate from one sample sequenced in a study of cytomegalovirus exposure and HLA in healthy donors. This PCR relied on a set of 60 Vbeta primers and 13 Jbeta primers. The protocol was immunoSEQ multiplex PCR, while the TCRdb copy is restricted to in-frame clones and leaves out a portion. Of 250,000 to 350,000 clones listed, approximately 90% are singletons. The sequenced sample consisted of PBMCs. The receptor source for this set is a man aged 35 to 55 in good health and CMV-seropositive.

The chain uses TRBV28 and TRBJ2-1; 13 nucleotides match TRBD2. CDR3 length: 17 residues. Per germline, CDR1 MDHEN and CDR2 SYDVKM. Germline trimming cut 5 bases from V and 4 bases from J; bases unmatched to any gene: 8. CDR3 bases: TGTGCCAGCAGTCCCCGGACTAGCGGGAGCCCATACAATGAGCAGTTCTTC. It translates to CASSPRTSGSPYNEQFF.

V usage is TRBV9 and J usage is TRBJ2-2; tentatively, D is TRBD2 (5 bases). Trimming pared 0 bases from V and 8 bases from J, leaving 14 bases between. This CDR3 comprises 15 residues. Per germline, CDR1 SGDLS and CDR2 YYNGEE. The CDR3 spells CASSVASWASGELFF. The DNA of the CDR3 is TGTGCCAGCAGCGTAGCTAGCTGGGCATCTGGGGAGCTGTTTTTT.

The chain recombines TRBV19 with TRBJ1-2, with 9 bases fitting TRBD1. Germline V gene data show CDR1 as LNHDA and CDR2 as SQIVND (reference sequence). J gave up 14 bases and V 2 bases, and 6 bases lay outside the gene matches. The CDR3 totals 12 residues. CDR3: CASSITGTGPTF. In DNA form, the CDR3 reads TGTGCCAGTAGTATAACCGGGACAGGGCCAACCTTC.

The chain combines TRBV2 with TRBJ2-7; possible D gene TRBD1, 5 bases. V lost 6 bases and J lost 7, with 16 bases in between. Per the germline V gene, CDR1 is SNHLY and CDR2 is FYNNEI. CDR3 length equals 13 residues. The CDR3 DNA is TGTGCCAGCAGACAAGCAGGGCTAAGAGAGCAGTACTTC. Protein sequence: CASRQAGLREQYF.

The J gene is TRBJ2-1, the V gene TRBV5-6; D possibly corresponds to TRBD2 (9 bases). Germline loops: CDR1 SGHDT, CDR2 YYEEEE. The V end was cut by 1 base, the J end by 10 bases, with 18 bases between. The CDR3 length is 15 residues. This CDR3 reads CASSLRASGTGEQFF. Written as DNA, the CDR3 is TGTGCCAGCAGCTTGAGGGCTAGCGGGACAGGAGAGCAGTTCTTC.

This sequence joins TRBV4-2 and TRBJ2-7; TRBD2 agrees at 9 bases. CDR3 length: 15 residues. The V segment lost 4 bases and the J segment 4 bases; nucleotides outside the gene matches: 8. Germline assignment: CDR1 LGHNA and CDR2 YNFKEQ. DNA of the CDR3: TGTGCCAGCAGCCCAAGACTAGCGGAGCAGTACGAGCAGTACTTC. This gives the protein CASSPRLAEQYEQYF.

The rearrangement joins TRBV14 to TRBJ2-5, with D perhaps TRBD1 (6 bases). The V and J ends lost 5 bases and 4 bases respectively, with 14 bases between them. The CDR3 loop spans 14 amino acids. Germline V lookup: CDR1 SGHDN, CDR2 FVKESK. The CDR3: CASSTAGARETQYF. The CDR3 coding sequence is TGTGCCAGCAGCACGGCAGGGGCTCGAGAGACCCAGTACTTC.